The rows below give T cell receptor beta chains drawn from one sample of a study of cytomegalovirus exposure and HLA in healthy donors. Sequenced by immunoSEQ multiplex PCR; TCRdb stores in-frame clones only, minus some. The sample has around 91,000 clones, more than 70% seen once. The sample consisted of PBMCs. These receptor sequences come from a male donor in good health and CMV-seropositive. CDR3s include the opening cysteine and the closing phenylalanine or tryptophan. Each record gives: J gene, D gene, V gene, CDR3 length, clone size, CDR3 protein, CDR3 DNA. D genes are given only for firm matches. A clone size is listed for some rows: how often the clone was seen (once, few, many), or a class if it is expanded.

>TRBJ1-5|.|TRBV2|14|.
CASSVAGRKQPQHF
TGTGCCAGCAGTGTCGCAGGAAGGAAACAGCCCCAGCATTTT
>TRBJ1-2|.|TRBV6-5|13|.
CASSPIRKGGYTF
TGTGCCAGCAGCCCAATCAGGAAAGGCGGCTACACCTTC
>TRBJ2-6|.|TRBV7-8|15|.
CASSLGGTGANVLTF
TGTGCCAGCAGCCTGGGGGGAACTGGGGCCAACGTCCTGACTTTC
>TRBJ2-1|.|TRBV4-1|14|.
CASSQVVRFNEQFF
TGCGCCAGCAGCCAAGTGGTGCGTTTCAATGAGCAGTTCTTC
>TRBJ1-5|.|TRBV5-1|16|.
CASSPGDGRSNQPQHF
TGCGCCAGCAGCCCTGGAGACGGAAGGAGCAATCAGCCCCAGCATTTT
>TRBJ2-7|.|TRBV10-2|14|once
CASSVWGPGYEQYF
TGCGCCAGCAGTGTGTGGGGGCCAGGCTACGAGCAGTACTTC
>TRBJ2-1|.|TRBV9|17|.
CASSPRQAGVGYNEQFF
TGTGCCAGCAGCCCCCGCCAGGCAGGGGTGGGCTACAATGAGCAGTTCTTC
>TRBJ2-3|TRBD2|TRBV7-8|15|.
CASSSSSGRRDTQYF
TGTGCCAGCAGCTCTTCTAGCGGGAGGCGGGATACGCAGTATTTT
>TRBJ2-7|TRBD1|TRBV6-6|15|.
CASSRDRTLSYEQYF
TGTGCCAGCAGCCGGGACAGAACTCTATCCTACGAGCAGTACTTC
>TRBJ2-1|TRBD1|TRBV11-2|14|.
CASSPPRGSHEQFF
TGTGCCAGCAGCCCCCCCAGGGGGAGTCATGAGCAGTTCTTC
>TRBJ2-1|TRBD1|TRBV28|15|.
CASSYRDRRNNEQFF
TGTGCCAGCAGTTACCGGGACAGGCGCAACAATGAGCAGTTCTTC
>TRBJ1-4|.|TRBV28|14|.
CASSFEGENEKLFF
TGTGCCAGCAGTTTTGAGGGGGAAAATGAAAAACTGTTTTTT
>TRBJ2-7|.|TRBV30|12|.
CAWSTLATEQYF
TGTGCCTGGAGTACCCTAGCGACCGAGCAGTACTTC
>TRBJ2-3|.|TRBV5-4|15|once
CASRWWGGRTDTQYF
TGTGCCAGCAGATGGTGGGGGGGGCGTACAGATACGCAGTATTTT
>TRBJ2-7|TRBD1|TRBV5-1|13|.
CASGVDRENEQYF
TGCGCCAGCGGAGTTGACAGGGAGAACGAGCAGTACTTC
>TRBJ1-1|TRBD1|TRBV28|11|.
CASTGQAEAFF
TGTGCCAGCACCGGACAGGCTGAAGCTTTCTTT
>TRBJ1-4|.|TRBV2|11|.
CAILNGEKLFF
TGTGCCATACTAAATGGTGAAAAACTGTTTTTT
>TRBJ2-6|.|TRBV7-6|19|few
CASSSNIAPVESGANVLTF
TGTGCCAGCAGCTCAAATATAGCGCCAGTCGAGTCTGGGGCCAACGTCCTGACTTTC
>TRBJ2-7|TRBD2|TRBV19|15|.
CASSMRGVPSYEQYF
TGTGCCAGTAGTATGCGGGGGGTGCCCTCCTACGAGCAGTACTTC
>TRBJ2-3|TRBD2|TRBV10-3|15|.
CAISGTSGVTDTQYF
TGTGCCATCAGTGGGACTAGCGGGGTCACAGATACGCAGTATTTT
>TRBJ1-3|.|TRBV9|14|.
CASSVAGSGNTIYF
TGTGCCAGCAGCGTTGCAGGGTCCGGAAACACCATATATTTT
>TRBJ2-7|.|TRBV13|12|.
CASSLGENEQYF
TGTGCCAGCAGCTTAGGCGAGAACGAGCAGTACTTC
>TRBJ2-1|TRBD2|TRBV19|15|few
CASTQWLADLREQFF
TGTGCCAGTACCCAATGGCTAGCGGACTTACGTGAGCAGTTCTTC
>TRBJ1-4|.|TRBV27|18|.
CASSPQGFLGFFNEKLFF
TGTGCCAGCAGTCCACAGGGATTTCTAGGTTTCTTTAATGAAAAACTGTTTTTT
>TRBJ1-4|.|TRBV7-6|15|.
CASSLGTTLAEKLFF
TGTGCCAGCAGCTTAGGGACCACGCTAGCTGAAAAACTGTTTTTT
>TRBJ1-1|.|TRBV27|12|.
CASRGLNTEAFF
TGTGCCAGCAGGGGCCTGAACACTGAAGCTTTCTTT
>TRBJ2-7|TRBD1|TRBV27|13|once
CASSLGDSYEQYF
TGTGCCAGCAGTTTAGGGGACAGCTACGAGCAGTACTTC
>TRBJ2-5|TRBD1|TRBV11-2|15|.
CASSWLQGAGETQYF
TGTGCCAGCAGCTGGTTACAGGGGGCGGGTGAGACCCAGTACTTC